Presented here are 24 T cell receptor beta chains from one specimen sequenced in a study of T cells after yellow fever vaccination. Using its own MiXCR run on the 5' RACE reads, TCRdb lists one record per CDR3 protein. The sample records around 400,000 distinct CDR3 sequences, about 9.9% being singletons. Specimen: PBMCs, collected on the day of the first yellow fever vaccination. The receptors stem from a man younger than 35 who received the YFV17D yellow fever vaccine.

The chain links TRBV9 to TRBJ2-1; D call uncertain. Trimming stripped 0 bases from V and 8 bases from J, with 6 bases between. The CDR3 covers 12 residues. Germline V gives CDR1 SGDLS, CDR2 YYNGEE. DNA of the CDR3: TGTGCCAGCAGCGTAGCGGCATATGAGCAGTTCTTC. As protein: CASSVAAYEQFF.

In its sample, this clonotype was seen a few times. The chain carries TRBV5-4 and TRBJ1-3; D possibly corresponds to TRBD1 (5 bases). Germline V gives CDR1 SGHNT, CDR2 YYREEE (reference sequence). CDR3 length equals 17 residues. V was cut by 5 bases and J by 0 bases, with 18 bases left in between. The CDR3 is CASRKGTDYGSGNTIYF. The CDR3 coding sequence is TGTGCCAGCAGAAAAGGGACGGACTACGGCTCTGGAAACACCATATATTTT.

V is TRBV13 and J is TRBJ2-3, with 7 bases identical to TRBD2. Looked up from germline, CDR1 is PRHDT and CDR2 is FYEKMQ (reference sequence). Trimming removed 4 bases from V and 0 bases from J; junction bases left unmatched: 19. CDR3 size: 20 residues. The CDR3 DNA is TGTGCCAGCAGCTCCAGTTTTCGGGCGGGGGTGTATACTAGCACAGATACGCAGTATTTT. This encodes CASSSSFRAGVYTSTDTQYF.

The CDR3 sequence: CASRSEAFF. The CDR3 DNA is TGTGCCAGCAGGTCTGAAGCTTTCTTT. V and J are TRBV6-6 and TRBJ1-1; D is unclear. Germline V gene data show CDR1 as MNHNY and CDR2 as SVGAGI (reference sequence). The CDR3 contains 9 residues. Trimming stripped 6 bases from V and 6 bases from J, with 2 bases between.

V is TRBV18 and J is TRBJ2-5, with D perhaps matching TRBD2 (5 bases). CDR1 and CDR2 from the germline V gene are KGHSH and LQKENI. V was pared by 2 bases and J by 4 bases, with 20 bases between. The CDR3 totals 17 residues. DNA for the CDR3: TGTGCCAGCTCACCAAAGGCCCCGGATTATGGAGGAGAGACCCAGTACTTC. As protein: CASSPKAPDYGGETQYF.

There are a few counts of this clonotype. The chain combines TRBV5-1 with TRBJ2-7, with unresolved D. This CDR3 has 17 amino acids. Trimming removed 2 bases from V and 3 bases from J, with 21 bases in between. Germline values: CDR1 SGHRS, CDR2 YFSETQ. CDR3 loop: CASSFFAVDHRYYEQYF. CDR3 nucleotide sequence: TGCGCCAGCAGCTTTTTCGCGGTGGACCACCGGTACTACGAGCAGTACTTC. The full variable domain, in which reference TRBV5-1 and TRBJ2-7 provide the parts outside the CDR3, is KAGVTQTPRYLIKTRGQQVTLSCSPISGHRSVSWYQQTPGQGLQFLFEYFSETQRNKGNFPGRFSGRQFSNSRSEMNVSTLELGDSALYLCASSFFAVDHRYYEQYFGPGTRLTVT.

The rearrangement links TRBV10-3 to TRBJ2-2; D is unclear. Germline assignment: CDR1 ENHRY and CDR2 SYGVKD. Trimming pared 11 bases from V and 1 base from J, leaving 5 bases between. This CDR3 has 11 residues. CDR3 loop: CAVGNTGELFF. The DNA for the CDR3 is TGTGCCGTCGGGAACACCGGGGAGCTGTTTTTT.

CDR3 residues: CASSRPGGYEQYV. Written as DNA, the CDR3 is TGTGCCAGCAGCCGACCGGGAGGCTACGAGCAGTACGTC. V and J are TRBV6-1 and TRBJ2-7; 7 bases line up with TRBD2. V was clipped by 6 bases and J by 3 bases; unmatched bases: 5. From germline, CDR1 is MNHNS and CDR2 SASEGT. The CDR3 sequence is 13 residues long.

As concerns this clonotype: A much larger clone differs from this one at a single base, so this may be a read error. V usage is TRBV15 and J usage is TRBJ2-5; D unresolved. With 1 base removed from V and 4 bases from J, the gap between germline ends came to 10 bases. CDR3 length equals 14 residues. CDR1 is LNHNV and CDR2 is YYDKDF in the germline V gene (reference sequence). As DNA, the CDR3 is TGTGCCACCAGCAGAGTCATGGATGGAGAGACCCAGTACTTC. Its protein product is CATSRVMDGETQYF.

The J gene is TRBJ1-4, the V gene TRBV5-1, with a tentative D call TRBD1 (6 bases). The CDR3 has 15 amino acids. The germline V gene encodes CDR1 SGHRS and CDR2 YFSETQ. The V end lost 2 bases, the J end lost 5 bases, and 13 bases lay between the germline ends. The CDR3, as DNA: TGCGCCAGCAGCTTTTCCTGGACAGTGAATGAAAAACTGTTTTTT. Protein: CASSFSWTVNEKLFF.

The chain carries TRBV5-1 and TRBJ2-5; TRBD2 agrees at 7 bases. With 3 bases clipped from V and 1 base from J, the junction kept 0 bases outside the gene matches. This CDR3 has 13 residues. Germline assignment: CDR1 SGHRS and CDR2 YFSETQ. The CDR3 here is CASSWTSQETQYF. The DNA of the CDR3 is TGCGCCAGCAGCTGGACTAGCCAAGAGACCCAGTACTTC.

In its sample, this clonotype was seen a few times. This chain joins TRBV2 and TRBJ2-2; 7 bases align to TRBD2. The CDR3 length is 17 residues. Germline V gives CDR1 SNHLY, CDR2 FYNNEI. J gave up 0 bases and V 5 bases, and 9 bases lay outside the gene matches. CDR3 loop: CASSWDVAGANTGELFF. The DNA of the CDR3 is TGTGCCAGCAGTTGGGACGTCGCGGGGGCGAACACCGGGGAGCTGTTTTTT.

This clonotype was found a few times. The CDR3 loop reads CASSSVQRAGELFF. CDR3 coding DNA: TGTGCCAGCAGTTCGGTCCAGAGGGCCGGGGAGCTGTTTTTT. The chain joins TRBV12-3 or TRBV12-4 to TRBJ2-2; maybe TRBD2 (5 bases). The ends were cut back, 4 bases at V and 6 bases at J, with 12 bases in the middle. The CDR3 runs 14 residues.

This clonotype was counted between two and nine times. The J gene is TRBJ2-3, the V gene TRBV30, with TRBD1 identical over 9 bases. This CDR3 has 15 amino acids. Looked up from germline, CDR1 is GTSNPN and CDR2 is SVGIG (reference sequence). V gave up 4 bases and J gave up 4 bases; unmatched junction bases: 9. For the CDR3, the DNA is TGTGCCTGGACCCGGGACAGGGTGACTCCAGATACGCAGTATTTT. Translation gives CAWTRDRVTPDTQYF. The full variable domain, completed using reference TRBV30 and TRBJ2-3, is SQTIHQWPATLVQPVGSPLSLECTVEGTSNPNLYWYRQAAGRGLQLLFYSVGIGQISSEVPQNLSASRPQDRQFILSSKKLLLSDSGFYLCAWTRDRVTPDTQYFGPGTRLTVL.

This clonotype was counted a few times. The chain carries TRBV19 and TRBJ1-6; maybe TRBD1 (6 bases). The germline V and J ends were trimmed by 9 bases and 9 bases, with 21 bases remaining between them. Germline-derived CDR1 and CDR2 are LNHDA and SQIVND (reference sequence). The CDR3 is 15 residues long. This CDR3 is CASRSGAGARSPLHF. The CDR3 region has the DNA TGTGCCAGCAGGAGCGGAGCGGGGGCGCGTTCACCCCTCCACTTT.

The V and J genes are TRBV28 and TRBJ2-5, with 12 positions matching TRBD2. J lost 4 bases, V lost 2 bases, and 5 bases had no gene match. Germline CDR1 is MDHEN and CDR2 is SYDVKM. This CDR3 region has 16 residues. CDR3 amino acids: CASSLLAGGPGETQYF. The DNA for the CDR3 is TGTGCCAGCAGTTTACTAGCGGGGGGGCCCGGAGAGACCCAGTACTTC.

In this sample, this clonotype turned up a few times. The CDR3 DNA follows: TGTGCCAGCACCTTTAGCGGGGGGGCCGGCACCGGGGAGCTGTTTTTT. This sequence encodes CASTFSGGAGTGELFF. V gene TRBV7-6 combines with J gene TRBJ2-2; 11 positions match TRBD2. Unmatched junction bases numbered 8, after V lost 7 bases and J lost 4 bases. Germline V lookup: CDR1 SGHVS, CDR2 FNYEAQ. The CDR3 has 16 residues.

This clonotype was observed many times. J is TRBJ2-1 and V is TRBV12-3 or TRBV12-4; 13 bases fit TRBD2. V shed 9 bases, J shed 7 bases, and the junction held 3 bases outside the gene matches. CDR3 length equals 13 residues. CDR3 DNA: TGTGCCAGAACTAGCGGGGGGGCTAATGAGCAGTTCTTC. Protein sequence: CARTSGGANEQFF.

This clonotype was counted between two and nine times. The chain couples TRBV4-1 to TRBJ2-3, with D tentatively TRBD1 (5 bases). CDR1 is MGHRA, CDR2 YSYEKL, per germline. This CDR3 contains 14 residues. V was clipped by 4 bases and J by 7 bases, with 15 bases between them. The CDR3 DNA reads as TGCGCCAGCAGCCCGGAGCCCCAGGGCAATACGCAGTATTTT. Its translation: CASSPEPQGNTQYF.

This chain joins TRBV10-2 and TRBJ2-3; 9 nucleotides match TRBD2. V shed 2 bases, J shed 1 base, and the junction held 4 bases outside the gene matches. The CDR3 length is 16 residues. Per the germline V gene, CDR1 is WSHSY and CDR2 is SAAADI. The CDR3 nucleotides read TGCGCCAGCAGTGAGATAGCTAGCGGGGGCACAGATACGCAGTATTTT. Its protein product is CASSEIASGGTDTQYF.

This clonotype showed up just a few times. The gene calls are TRBV4-3 and TRBJ2-1; tentative D call: TRBD1 (6 bases). This CDR3 has 16 amino acids. Germline V gene lookup returns CDR1 LGHNA and CDR2 YSLEER. Trimming left V 0 bases short and J 4 bases short, with 13 bases between. The CDR3 DNA follows: TGCGCCAGCAGCCAAGACAACGGACAGAGGTACAATGAGCAGTTCTTC. This codes for CASSQDNGQRYNEQFF.

V is TRBV12-3 or TRBV12-4 and J is TRBJ1-3; possibly TRBD1 for D (6 bases). The CDR3 covers 15 residues. Trimming left V 8 bases short and J 4 bases short, with 18 bases between. In DNA, the CDR3 is TGTGCCAGCCCCTGGGTGGGGGCGGGCGGAAACACCATATATTTT. It encodes CASPWVGAGGNTIYF.

The V gene is TRBV5-5, the J gene TRBJ2-7, with TRBD1 matching 7 bases. The CDR3 length is 15 residues. Looked up from germline, CDR1 is SGHKS and CDR2 is YYEKEE (reference sequence). With V trimmed by 0 bases and J by 3 bases, 6 bases remained unmatched. The DNA of the CDR3 is TGTGCCAGCAGCTTGGAACGGACAGGAGACTACGAGCAGTACTTC. Amino acids: CASSLERTGDYEQYF.

This clonotype was found many times. The rearrangement joins TRBV4-3 to TRBJ2-5; no reliable D call. CDR3 length: 15 amino acids. V was cut by 0 bases and J by 2 bases, with 10 bases left in between. Germline CDR1 is LGHNA and CDR2 is YSLEER. The CDR3 DNA reads as TGCGCCAGCAGCCAAGATATCGACGATCAAGAGACCCAGTACTTC. Protein product: CASSQDIDDQETQYF.